The rows below give T cell receptor beta chains drawn from one sample of a study of cytomegalovirus exposure and HLA in healthy donors. This table comes from immunoSEQ multiplex PCR, and its TCRdb copy is limited to in-frame clones, with some not included. The sample carries 150,000 or so clones, 77% recorded once. Sequencing was done on a sample of PBMCs. The receptors were gathered from a man aged 50-60 years in good health and CMV-seropositive. Both conserved end residues are trimmed from each CDR3. Each record gives: D gene, clone size, V gene, J gene, CDR3 protein. A D gene is named only where the DNA matches it firmly. Some rows have no size entry. The others give once, few or many, or a class for an expanded clone.

D gene: TRBD1; clone size: NA; V gene: TRBV27; J gene: TRBJ1-6; CDR3 protein: ASNTGASYNSPLH
D gene: NA; clone size: NA; V gene: TRBV5-5; J gene: TRBJ1-1; CDR3 protein: ASSLAPVHTLRDTEAF
D gene: NA; clone size: NA; V gene: TRBV4-3; J gene: TRBJ2-1; CDR3 protein: ASSLEVRVEQF
D gene: NA; clone size: NA; V gene: TRBV4-3; J gene: TRBJ2-3; CDR3 protein: ASSFDRTSTDTQY
D gene: TRBD2; clone size: NA; V gene: TRBV4-3; J gene: TRBJ2-7; CDR3 protein: ASSQDGGLAGEYEQY
D gene: TRBD1; clone size: NA; V gene: TRBV7-2; J gene: TRBJ1-5; CDR3 protein: ASSLRQGSQPQH
D gene: TRBD2; clone size: NA; V gene: TRBV7-9; J gene: TRBJ2-1; CDR3 protein: ASSLGTSGGYGEQF
D gene: TRBD1; clone size: once; V gene: TRBV5-1; J gene: TRBJ1-1; CDR3 protein: ASSIGQAYTEAF
D gene: TRBD2; clone size: NA; V gene: TRBV4-3; J gene: TRBJ2-3; CDR3 protein: ASSQTTSAADTQY
D gene: TRBD1; clone size: NA; V gene: TRBV7-8; J gene: TRBJ1-4; CDR3 protein: ASSERTGINEKLF
D gene: TRBD1; clone size: NA; V gene: TRBV7-8; J gene: TRBJ1-2; CDR3 protein: ASSFEGVGTGFSKGYT
D gene: TRBD1; clone size: NA; V gene: TRBV10-3; J gene: TRBJ2-2; CDR3 protein: AISPGQGGTGELF
D gene: TRBD2; clone size: NA; V gene: TRBV10-3; J gene: TRBJ2-3; CDR3 protein: AITDPGLGTQY
D gene: NA; clone size: NA; V gene: TRBV5-1; J gene: TRBJ2-5; CDR3 protein: ASSLRGQETQY
D gene: NA; clone size: NA; V gene: TRBV6-5; J gene: TRBJ2-5; CDR3 protein: ASSYPGQQETQY
D gene: NA; clone size: NA; V gene: TRBV16; J gene: TRBJ2-7; CDR3 protein: ASSQWTDEQY
D gene: NA; clone size: NA; V gene: TRBV30; J gene: TRBJ1-5; CDR3 protein: AWGQSRYQPQH
D gene: TRBD2; clone size: NA; V gene: TRBV7-9; J gene: TRBJ2-5; CDR3 protein: ASSLGTSGGRETQY
D gene: TRBD2; clone size: NA; V gene: TRBV5-6; J gene: TRBJ2-5; CDR3 protein: ASSLVPSGGQETQY
D gene: NA; clone size: NA; V gene: TRBV10-1; J gene: TRBJ2-2; CDR3 protein: ATREGIGTGELF
D gene: TRBD2; clone size: NA; V gene: TRBV28; J gene: TRBJ2-2; CDR3 protein: ASRITSGATGELF
D gene: NA; clone size: few; V gene: TRBV10-2; J gene: TRBJ1-2; CDR3 protein: ASSERRGYT
D gene: TRBD1; clone size: few; V gene: TRBV27; J gene: TRBJ2-3; CDR3 protein: ASSGDRGTDTQY
D gene: NA; clone size: NA; V gene: TRBV11-2; J gene: TRBJ2-7; CDR3 protein: ASSFGARQEQY
D gene: NA; clone size: NA; V gene: TRBV2; J gene: TRBJ1-2; CDR3 protein: ASNTDSYYGYT
D gene: TRBD2; clone size: NA; V gene: TRBV6-5; J gene: TRBJ2-1; CDR3 protein: ASSYAGVSYNEQF
D gene: TRBD1; clone size: NA; V gene: TRBV7-9; J gene: TRBJ1-5; CDR3 protein: ASSLAGTAYSNQPQH